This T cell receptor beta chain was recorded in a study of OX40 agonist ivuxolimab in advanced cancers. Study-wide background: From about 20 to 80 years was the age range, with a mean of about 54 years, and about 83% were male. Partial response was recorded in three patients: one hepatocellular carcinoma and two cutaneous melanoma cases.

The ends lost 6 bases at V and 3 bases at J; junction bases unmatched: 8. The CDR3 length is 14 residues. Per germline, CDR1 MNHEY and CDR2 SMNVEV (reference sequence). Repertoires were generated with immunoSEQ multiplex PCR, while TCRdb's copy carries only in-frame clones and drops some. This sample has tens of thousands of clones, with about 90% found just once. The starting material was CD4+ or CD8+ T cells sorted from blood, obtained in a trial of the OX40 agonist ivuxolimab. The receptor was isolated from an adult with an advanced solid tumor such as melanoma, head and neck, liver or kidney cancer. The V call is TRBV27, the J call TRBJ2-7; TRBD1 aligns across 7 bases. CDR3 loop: CASSVGTGVYEQYF. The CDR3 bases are TGTGCCAGCAGCGTCGGAACAGGGGTCTACGAGCAGTACTTC.